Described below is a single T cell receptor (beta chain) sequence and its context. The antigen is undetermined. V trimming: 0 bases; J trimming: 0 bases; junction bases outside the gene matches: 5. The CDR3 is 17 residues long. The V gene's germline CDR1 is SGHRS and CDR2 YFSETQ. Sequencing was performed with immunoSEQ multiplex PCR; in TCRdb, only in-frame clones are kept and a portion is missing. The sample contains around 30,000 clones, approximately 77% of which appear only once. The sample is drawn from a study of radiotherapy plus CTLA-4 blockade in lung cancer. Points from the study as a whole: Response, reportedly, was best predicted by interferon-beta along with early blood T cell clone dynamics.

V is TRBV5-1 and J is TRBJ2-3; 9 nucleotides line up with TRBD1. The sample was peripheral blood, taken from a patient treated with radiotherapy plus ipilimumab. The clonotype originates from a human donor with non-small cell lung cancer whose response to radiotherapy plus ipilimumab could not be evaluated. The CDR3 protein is CASSLDPGTGSTDTQYF. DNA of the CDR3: TGCGCCAGCAGCTTGGACCCCGGGACAGGGAGCACAGATACGCAGTATTTT.